The source of this TCR beta chain is a study of T cells after yellow fever vaccination. Study results and limitations: Any FACS-sorted repertoire could hold abundant clonotypes that contaminate it from the bulk population.

Only a few counts were recorded for this clonotype. Its target is unknown. TCRdb used MiXCR to reprocess the 5' RACE reads, holding one entry per CDR3 protein. Of about 99,000 distinct CDR3 sequences in the sample, around 5.8% were seen once. This CDR3 region has 15 residues. The germline gives CDR1 SGHTA, CDR2 FQGNSA. The V and J ends lost 5 bases and 0 bases respectively, with 14 bases between them. Sequenced here: CD8+ T cells sorted from PBMCs, sampled 10 days after the yellow fever booster vaccination. The rearrangement uses TRBV7-2 and TRBJ2-7, with D tentatively TRBD1 (5 bases). The receptor was derived from a man younger than 35 who received the YFV17D yellow fever vaccine. DNA of the CDR3: TGTGCCAGCAGCCCAGGGCAGCGACACTCCTACGAGCAGTACTTC. Protein sequence: CASSPGQRHSYEQYF.